The rows below give T cell receptor beta chains drawn from one sample of a study of blood T cell repertoires in COVID-19. Assay used: immunoSEQ multiplex PCR; TCRdb lists only in-frame clones, some missing. The table has about 70,000 clones, around 86% seen once. What was sequenced was peripheral blood. The receptors here all came from a human donor in a cohort sampled during active COVID-19. CDR3s include the opening cysteine and the closing phenylalanine or tryptophan. The order of the fields is V gene, clone size, D gene, J gene, CDR3 DNA, CDR3 protein. The D gene is left open where the match is weak. Clone size is stated in some rows and not others, as once, few, many or a class when expanded.

v_gene: TRBV7-9
abundance: .
d_gene: TRBD1
j_gene: TRBJ1-6
CDR3nt: TGTGCCAGCAGCCCCGGGACAGGGTATAATTCACCCCTCCACTTT
CDR3aa: CASSPGTGYNSPLHF

v_gene: TRBV19
abundance: .
d_gene: TRBD1
j_gene: TRBJ2-3
CDR3nt: TGTGCCAGTAGTATAACCGGATCAGGGGGAGATACGCAGTATTTT
CDR3aa: CASSITGSGGDTQYF

v_gene: TRBV15
abundance: .
d_gene: .
j_gene: TRBJ1-5
CDR3nt: TGTGCCACCGGGCAGGGGTCTTTGAATCAGCCCCAGCATTTT
CDR3aa: CATGQGSLNQPQHF

v_gene: TRBV6-9
abundance: once
d_gene: TRBD2
j_gene: TRBJ2-3
CDR3nt: TGTGCCAGCAGCGCTCGGACTAGCGGTCATACTAGCACAGATACGCAGTATTTT
CDR3aa: CASSARTSGHTSTDTQYF

v_gene: TRBV19
abundance: .
d_gene: TRBD1
j_gene: TRBJ1-1
CDR3nt: TGTGCCAGTAGTCTCGGACAGGGAATAATGAACACTGAAGCTTTCTTT
CDR3aa: CASSLGQGIMNTEAFF

v_gene: TRBV20-1
abundance: .
d_gene: TRBD2
j_gene: TRBJ2-1
CDR3nt: TGCAGTGCTAGTCCTAGCGGGGGTCCGAGCTCCTACAATGAGCAGTTCTTC
CDR3aa: CSASPSGGPSSYNEQFF

v_gene: TRBV6-5
abundance: .
d_gene: .
j_gene: TRBJ1-6
CDR3nt: TGTGCCACAGGGAGGGGAGACGGAATTTATTCACCCCTCCACTTT
CDR3aa: CATGRGDGIYSPLHF

v_gene: TRBV7-2
abundance: .
d_gene: .
j_gene: TRBJ1-1
CDR3nt: TGTGCCAGCAGCAAAACACGTGGAGGGGTGAACACTGAAGCTTTCTTT
CDR3aa: CASSKTRGGVNTEAFF

v_gene: TRBV30
abundance: .
d_gene: TRBD2
j_gene: TRBJ2-7
CDR3nt: TGTGCCTGGACTAGCGGGGGCGAGCAGTACTTC
CDR3aa: CAWTSGGEQYF

v_gene: TRBV5-6
abundance: .
d_gene: .
j_gene: TRBJ1-1
CDR3nt: TGTGCCAGCAGCTCCGACACTGAAGCTTTCTTT
CDR3aa: CASSSDTEAFF

v_gene: TRBV28
abundance: .
d_gene: .
j_gene: TRBJ1-2
CDR3nt: TGTGCCAGCAGTTTAGTCACTAACTATGGCTACACCTTC
CDR3aa: CASSLVTNYGYTF

v_gene: TRBV7-3
abundance: .
d_gene: TRBD1
j_gene: TRBJ2-3
CDR3nt: TGTGCCAGCAGCTTATCCCCGGGACAGGGAGAGTATTCAGATACGCAGTATTTT
CDR3aa: CASSLSPGQGEYSDTQYF

v_gene: TRBV6-5
abundance: once
d_gene: .
j_gene: TRBJ2-5
CDR3nt: TGTGCCAGCAGCCCGGGGAAAAAAGAGACCCAGTACTTC
CDR3aa: CASSPGKKETQYF

v_gene: TRBV12-5
abundance: .
d_gene: TRBD2
j_gene: TRBJ2-5
CDR3nt: TGTGCTAGTGGTCCCTGGGAGGGGAAGACCCAGTACTTC
CDR3aa: CASGPWEGKTQYF

v_gene: TRBV10-3
abundance: .
d_gene: TRBD1
j_gene: TRBJ2-6
CDR3nt: TGTGCCATCAATACTCCGGGACAGGGGGCCTCTGGGGCCAACGTCCTGACTTTC
CDR3aa: CAINTPGQGASGANVLTF

v_gene: TRBV5-8
abundance: .
d_gene: .
j_gene: TRBJ1-2
CDR3nt: TGTGCCAGCAGCTTGGATACAGGTGATAACTATGGCTACACCTTC
CDR3aa: CASSLDTGDNYGYTF

v_gene: TRBV7-2
abundance: .
d_gene: TRBD1
j_gene: TRBJ2-5
CDR3nt: TGTGCCAGCAGTTATCAGGGGGCCGGGGAGACCCAGTACTTC
CDR3aa: CASSYQGAGETQYF

v_gene: TRBV6-5
abundance: .
d_gene: .
j_gene: TRBJ1-4
CDR3nt: TGTGCCAGCAGTTACAGACGGACAGCAGGCGAAAAACTGTTTTTT
CDR3aa: CASSYRRTAGEKLFF